This TCR beta chain was captured by sequencing in a study of blood T cell repertoires in COVID-19 (dated by TCRdb to about 2020). With respect to the entire study: Collaborator samples came from the United States, Italy and Spain and covered acute and convalescent phases of COVID-19. The prospective study material was composed of cDNA or gDNA derived from T cells, B-cell-depleted T cells, or PBMCs. Subjects who had been exposed to COVID-19, were actively infected with it, or had recovered from it provided the deeply sampled blood TCRbeta repertoires that made up the dataset. A freely available public database, intended as a resource for researchers studying the immune response to SARS-CoV-2, is where the repertoires were released. Samples came from the ongoing ImmuneRACE study (first 160 participants) plus 1,254 subjects from 6 global collaborators. The sample metadata nearly always contained a de-identified subject ID, COVID-19 status, age in years and sex. Where HLA class I and class II types were available, the types were taken from metadata supplied by the sample provider, not from assay-based typing. Overall study results and their limits: Clinical and demographic metadata were provided uncurated, with the amount varying by source and participant.

TCRbeta CDR3 regions were amplified from genomic DNA using the immunoSEQ Assay, a bias-controlled multiplex PCR. The authors' pipeline ran thus. The number of nucleated cells in each sample was estimated from the amplification of reference gene primers within the assay. To quantify the absolute abundance of each unique TCRbeta CDR3 rearrangement, sequence reads were collapsed and filtered. For each sample, productive Simpson clonality was calculated by taking the square root of Simpson's diversity index across productive rearrangements. What TCRdb holds here is the immuneACCESS table cut down to in-frame rearrangements. Part of the clones is not present; checked against another copy, under half of the missing clones reflect an unresolved V gene, and the others are unexplained. D and trimming were read from the DNA, whereas the V and J calls and clone size are those reported in that table. Present in this sample are around 150,000 clones, approximately 80% of which were seen just once. The ten most abundant clones make up approximately 3.7% of the sample.

The collaborating institutions used their own protocols to collect whole blood in K2EDTA tubes. For TCRbeta analysis, collaborators shipped samples as frozen whole blood, isolated PBMCs, or DNA extracted from either of those sample types. A remark on this clone: Its antigen is still unknown. The junction and the germline gene differ at one end; a read error may be behind it.

Based on the germline V gene, the CDR1 and CDR2 sequences are SGHRS and YFSETQ. The CDR3 goes from the cysteine to the phenylalanine over 15 residues. The DNA shown is the 45-base CDR3, in frame from base 1. The source of this sequence is a woman over 75 with acute or convalescent COVID-19. The sequenced sample was peripheral blood. Here the chain combines TRBV5-1 and TRBJ2-5, with 9 bases aligning to TRBD1. The DNA sequence reads TGCGCCAGCGGCTTTGGACAGGGGTCTGTGGAGACCCAGTACTTC. Protein translation: CASGFGQGSVETQYF.